The rows below give T cell receptor beta chains drawn from one sample of a study of T cell responses to AZD1222 COVID-19 vaccine. Sequencing was performed with immunoSEQ multiplex PCR; in TCRdb, only in-frame clones are kept and a portion is missing. The sample carries fewer than 90,000 clones, more than 70% recorded once. The source material was peripheral blood, sampled 28 days after the second AZD1222 dose. The receptor set was obtained from an adult who received the AZD1222 COVID-19 vaccine. The CDR3 runs from the conserved cysteine through the conserved F or W. D genes are given only for firm matches. Part of the rows lack a size; the others show once, few, many or a class for expanded clones.

J gene | D gene | clone size | V gene | CDR3 DNA | CDR3 protein
TRBJ2-3 | NA | few | TRBV4-1 | TGCGCCAGCAGCCAAGGGCGAGCCACAGATACGCAGTATTTT | CASSQGRATDTQYF
TRBJ2-2 | TRBD1 | NA | TRBV5-4 | TGTGCCAGCAGCCCGACAGGGTCGAACACCGGGGAGCTGTTTTTT | CASSPTGSNTGELFF
TRBJ1-5 | NA | once | TRBV30 | TGTGCCTGGAAAGGGCAGGAACATCAGCCCCAGCATTTT | CAWKGQEHQPQHF
TRBJ2-1 | NA | NA | TRBV5-1 | TGCGCCAGCAGAAGACAGGATAACTACAATGAGCAGTTCTTC | CASRRQDNYNEQFF
TRBJ1-2 | NA | NA | TRBV12-3/TRBV12-4 | TGTGCCAGCACCTCGACCCGGGTGAACGGCTACACCTTC | CASTSTRVNGYTF
TRBJ2-5 | NA | once | TRBV25-1 | TGTGCCACCCTCACCCAAGAGACCCAGTACTTC | CATLTQETQYF
TRBJ2-3 | TRBD2 | NA | TRBV4-3 | TGCGCCAGCAGCCAAGATTGGACTAGCGGGGGCCCCACACAGCGTAATACGCAGTATTTT | CASSQDWTSGGPTQRNTQYF
TRBJ1-2 | TRBD1 | NA | TRBV15 | TGTGCCACTTCGGACAGGTTCTATGGCTACACCTTC | CATSDRFYGYTF
TRBJ2-7 | TRBD2 | NA | TRBV6-2/TRBV6-3 | TGTGCCAGCAGTTACAGTCCTAGCGGGAGGGACTACGAGCAGTACTTC | CASSYSPSGRDYEQYF
TRBJ1-4 | NA | NA | TRBV28 | TGTGCCAGCAGTCTCTCCAATAATGAAAAACTGTTTTTT | CASSLSNNEKLFF
TRBJ1-1 | NA | medium-sized | TRBV5-1 | TGCGCCAGCGGCCCACCGGGCGAAGCTTTCTTT | CASGPPGEAFF
TRBJ1-1 | NA | NA | TRBV3-1/TRBV3-2 | TGTGCCAGCAGCCGGACGGGGGCAACTGAAGCTTTCTTT | CASSRTGATEAFF
TRBJ1-5 | TRBD1 | NA | TRBV10-3 | TGTGCCATCAGTACTCAGGGGGACAATCAGCCCCAGCATTTT | CAISTQGDNQPQHF
TRBJ2-1 | TRBD2 | NA | TRBV18 | TGTGCCAGCTCACCTCGGGAGGGCCGGAATGAGCAGTTCTTC | CASSPREGRNEQFF
TRBJ1-2 | TRBD1 | NA | TRBV6-1 | TGTGCCAGCAAGACAGGGGGAGCGGAATATGGCTACACCTTC | CASKTGGAEYGYTF
TRBJ2-7 | NA | NA | TRBV7-9 | TGTGCCAGCAGCCTAAGGGGGGGGTCCCTCGAGCAGTACTTC | CASSLRGGSLEQYF
TRBJ1-1 | NA | few | TRBV3-1/TRBV3-2 | TGTGCCAGCAGCTCCCCCTCCTTAGGAGCTTTCTTT | CASSSPSLGAFF
TRBJ2-7 | TRBD1 | once | TRBV18 | TGTGCCAGCTCACCATCAGATCGACAGGGAAGCACCTACGAGCAGTACTTC | CASSPSDRQGSTYEQYF
TRBJ2-2 | TRBD2 | NA | TRBV11-2 | TGTGCCAGCAGCTGGGGGACTAGCCAGACCCGGGAGCTGTTTTTT | CASSWGTSQTRELFF
TRBJ1-3 | TRBD1 | once | TRBV3-1/TRBV3-2 | TGTGCCAGCAGCCCAGGGGGACGAGGAAACACCATATATTTT | CASSPGGRGNTIYF
TRBJ1-2 | TRBD1 | once | TRBV30 | TGTGCCTGGAGTGTAAGGACAGGGGCTCGGGGCTACACCTTC | CAWSVRTGARGYTF
TRBJ2-2 | TRBD1 | NA | TRBV10-1 | TGCGCCAGCGAAGGAACCGGGACAGGTGTCCCCGGGGAGCTGTTTTTT | CASEGTGTGVPGELFF
TRBJ1-4 | NA | NA | TRBV19 | TGTGCCAGTACGGGGAATGAAAAACTGTTTTTT | CASTGNEKLFF
TRBJ1-6 | NA | NA | TRBV19 | TGTGCCAGTAGTATAGAAAAGGGTTCACCCCTCCACTTT | CASSIEKGSPLHF
TRBJ1-2 | TRBD1 | NA | TRBV28 | TGTGCCAGCTCTCCAGGGGGGATTAGGTATGGCTACACCTTC | CASSPGGIRYGYTF
TRBJ2-1 | TRBD1 | NA | TRBV18 | TGTGCCAGCTCACTTGACAGGGGGAACAATGAGCAGTTCTTC | CASSLDRGNNEQFF
TRBJ2-3 | TRBD2 | NA | TRBV30 | TGTGCCTGGGGGGGGGTTAGCACAGATACGCAGTATTTT | CAWGGVSTDTQYF
TRBJ2-2 | NA | NA | TRBV11-2 | TGTGCCAGCAGCTTAGTGTCGGGGATACTGAAGACCGGGGAGCTGTTTTTT | CASSLVSGILKTGELFF
TRBJ1-3 | NA | NA | TRBV3-1/TRBV3-2 | TGTGCCAGCAGCCCACCTACAGCTGGAAACACCATATATTTT | CASSPPTAGNTIYF
TRBJ1-2 | NA | NA | TRBV18 | TGTGCCAGCTCTCCGACCGCCGACGTAGATGGCTACACCTTC | CASSPTADVDGYTF
TRBJ1-5 | TRBD1 | NA | TRBV6-5 | TGTGCCACTAGGGGACAGGGTCATCAGCCCCAGCATTTT | CATRGQGHQPQHF
TRBJ2-7 | NA | NA | TRBV5-1 | TGCGCCAGCCGCCGGGTGGCCTCCTACGAGCAGTACTTC | CASRRVASYEQYF
TRBJ2-7 | NA | NA | TRBV5-1 | TGCGCCAGCAGCTTGGACGGGAGCTACGAGCAGTACTTC | CASSLDGSYEQYF
TRBJ2-5 | TRBD1 | NA | TRBV4-2 | TGTGCCAGCAGCCAAGGGGACAGAGGAGAGACCCAGTACTTC | CASSQGDRGETQYF
TRBJ2-7 | NA | few | TRBV27 | TGTGCCACCGGCGGGCAGGGGAGCGAGCAGTACTTC | CATGGQGSEQYF
TRBJ2-7 | TRBD1 | NA | TRBV28 | TGTGCCAGCAGTTATTCTTTCTCGACAGGGGGATACGCACACATCTACGAGCAGTACTTC | CASSYSFSTGGYAHIYEQYF
TRBJ2-3 | NA | NA | TRBV5-8 | TGTGCCAGCAGCCCGCCTTACGCCGATACGCAGTATTTT | CASSPPYADTQYF
TRBJ1-2 | NA | once | TRBV25-1 | TGTGCCAGCTCGAGGGTAGATGGCTACACCTTC | CASSRVDGYTF
TRBJ1-6 | NA | once | TRBV12-3/TRBV12-4 | TGTGCCAGCAGTTCTTTTGAGGATTCACCCCTCCACTTT | CASSSFEDSPLHF
TRBJ1-1 | TRBD1 | NA | TRBV3-1/TRBV3-2 | TGTGCCAGCAGCCAACCGAGACAGGGGGGCACTGAAGCTTTCTTT | CASSQPRQGGTEAFF
TRBJ2-7 | TRBD2 | NA | TRBV6-5 | TGTGCCAGCAGTTACACAAAACCGGGACTAGCGGGGGAGCAGTACTTC | CASSYTKPGLAGEQYF
TRBJ2-5 | TRBD2 | NA | TRBV4-1 | TGCGCCAGCAGCCAAGACCCCGGACTAGCGGGGGTGGAAGAGACCCAGTACTTC | CASSQDPGLAGVEETQYF
TRBJ2-3 | TRBD1 | NA | TRBV28 | TGTGCCAGCAGTCCGGGACAGACCACAGATACGCAGTATTTT | CASSPGQTTDTQYF
TRBJ2-1 | NA | NA | TRBV7-9 | TGTGCCAGCAGCTTAGTTGGAGGGGGCCACAATGAGCAGTTCTTC | CASSLVGGGHNEQFF
TRBJ1-1 | NA | NA | TRBV7-9 | TGTGCCAGCAGCGGGCAGAAGAACACTGAAGCTTTCTTT | CASSGQKNTEAFF
TRBJ1-3 | NA | NA | TRBV5-5 | TGTGCCAGCAAGAAATCATGGGGGAGGGACACCATATATTTT | CASKKSWGRDTIYF
TRBJ1-4 | NA | NA | TRBV18 | TGTGCCAGCTCACCATTGCCACCGGAGGCTAATGAAAAACTGTTTTTT | CASSPLPPEANEKLFF
TRBJ2-7 | TRBD2 | few | TRBV10-3 | TGTGCCATCAGTTCCCCCGGGACTAGTGATTACGAGCAGTACTTC | CAISSPGTSDYEQYF
TRBJ1-1 | TRBD1 | NA | TRBV30 | TGTGCCTGGAGTCCACCGGACAGGGGTGACACTGAAGCTTTCTTT | CAWSPPDRGDTEAFF
TRBJ1-4 | TRBD1 | NA | TRBV10-3 | TGTGCCATCAGTGGGACAGGGGATGAAAAACTGTTTTTT | CAISGTGDEKLFF
TRBJ2-7 | NA | NA | TRBV7-9 | TGTGCCAGCGGCGATAGGGGTTCAACCGGCGAGCAGTACTTC | CASGDRGSTGEQYF
TRBJ2-3 | TRBD2 | NA | TRBV5-1 | TGCGCCAGCAGCTTGGTTCGAGCGGGGGGTACGTCAGCAGATACGCAGTATTTT | CASSLVRAGGTSADTQYF